This T cell receptor beta chain was identified during a study of blood T cell repertoires in COVID-19. Study in general: The study drew acute and convalescent COVID-19 samples from the United States, Italy and Spain. In each case, the material was cDNA or gDNA derived from T cells, B-cell-depleted T cells, or PBMCs.

Germline loops: CDR1 SGHAT, CDR2 FQNNGV. The V and J ends lost 0 bases and 2 bases respectively, with 14 bases between them. There are 16 residues in the CDR3. Original analysis: Scientists estimated how many nucleated cells there were by amplifying reference gene primers. Repertoires were generated with immunoSEQ multiplex PCR, while TCRdb's copy carries only in-frame clones and drops some. V and J calls plus clone size are reproduced from that table; the DNA served to infer D and trimming. The sample includes around 70,000 clones, around nine tenths of them seen just once. The TCR originated in a woman aged 80 or older with active or convalescent COVID-19. Source material: peripheral blood. The chain couples TRBV11-2 to TRBJ2-7; D is perhaps TRBD1 (6 bases). CDR3 in DNA: TGTGCCAGCAGCTTAGATCGGGCAGGGACAACCTACGAGCAGTACTTC. Translation gives CASSLDRAGTTYEQYF.